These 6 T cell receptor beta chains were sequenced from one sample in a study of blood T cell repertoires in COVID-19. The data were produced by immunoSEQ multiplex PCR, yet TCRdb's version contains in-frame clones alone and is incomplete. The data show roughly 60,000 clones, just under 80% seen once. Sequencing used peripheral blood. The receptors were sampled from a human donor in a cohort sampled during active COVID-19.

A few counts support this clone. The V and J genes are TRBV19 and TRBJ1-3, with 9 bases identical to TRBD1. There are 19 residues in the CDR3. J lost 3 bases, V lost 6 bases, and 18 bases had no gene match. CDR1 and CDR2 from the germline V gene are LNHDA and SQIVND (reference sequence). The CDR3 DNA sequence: TGTGCCAGTAGAACCTACGGAGGGACAGGGTACGGCTTTGGAAACACCATATATTTT. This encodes CASRTYGGTGYGFGNTIYF.

CDR3 amino acids: CASSFRGGPETQYF. The CDR3 bases are TGTGCCAGCAGCTTCCGTGGTGGGCCAGAGACCCAGTACTTC. J is TRBJ2-5 and V is TRBV11-1; D unclear. Trimming pared 3 bases from V and 4 bases from J, leaving 12 bases between. There are 14 residues in the CDR3. The V gene's germline CDR1 is SGHAT and CDR2 FQDESV (reference sequence).

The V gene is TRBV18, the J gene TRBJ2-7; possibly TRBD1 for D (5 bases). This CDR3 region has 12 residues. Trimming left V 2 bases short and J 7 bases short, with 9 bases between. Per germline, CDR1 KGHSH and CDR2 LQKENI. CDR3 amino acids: CASSPRGIEQYF. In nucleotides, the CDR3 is TGTGCCAGCTCACCAAGGGGAATTGAGCAGTACTTC.

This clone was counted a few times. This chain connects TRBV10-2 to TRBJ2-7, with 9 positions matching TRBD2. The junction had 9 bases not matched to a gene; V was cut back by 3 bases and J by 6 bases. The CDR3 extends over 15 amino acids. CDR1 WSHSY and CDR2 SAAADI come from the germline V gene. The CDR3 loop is CASSEISGSGTEQYF. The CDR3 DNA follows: TGCGCCAGCAGTGAAATTAGCGGGAGTGGAACCGAGCAGTACTTC.

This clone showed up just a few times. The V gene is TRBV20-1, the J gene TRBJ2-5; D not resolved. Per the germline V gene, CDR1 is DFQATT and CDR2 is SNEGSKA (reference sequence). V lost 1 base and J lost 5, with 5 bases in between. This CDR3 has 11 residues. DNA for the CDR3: TGCAGTGCTAGAGTAATGGAGACCCAGTACTTC. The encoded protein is CSARVMETQYF.

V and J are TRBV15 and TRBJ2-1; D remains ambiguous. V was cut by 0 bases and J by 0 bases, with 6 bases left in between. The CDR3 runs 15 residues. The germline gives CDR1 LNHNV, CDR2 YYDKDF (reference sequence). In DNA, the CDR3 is TGTGCCACCAGCAGAGAAGCGAGCTCCTACAATGAGCAGTTCTTC. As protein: CATSREASSYNEQFF.